A single sample is the source of the 23 T cell receptor beta chains below, sequenced in a study of identical twins. One entry per CDR3 protein results from TCRdb running MiXCR on the 5' RACE reads. The repertoire holds about 1.7 million distinct CDR3 sequences, with 32% as singletons. Sequences were obtained from cord blood. These TCRs come from a newborn girl in good health.

Details on this clonotype: This may be a read error, as it is one base from a much larger clone. The conserved final phenylalanine or tryptophan is absent from the CDR3, which likely points to a read error. The rearrangement links TRBV29-1 to TRBJ1-2; weak D call: TRBD1 (5 bases). Germline V gene sequence: CDR1 SQVTM, CDR2 ANQGSEA. Trimming removed 7 bases at V and 5 bases at J, with 17 bases between. The CDR3 runs to 13 residues. In DNA, the CDR3 is TGCAGCGCGCTTTCGGGGGGAAAATATGGCTACACCTAC. This gives the protein CSALSGGKYGYTY.

This clonotype was seen only a few times. The gene calls are TRBV25-1 and TRBJ2-1; weak D call: TRBD2 (6 bases). CDR1 and CDR2 (germline): MGHDK, SYGVNS. CDR3 length: 14 amino acids. V lost 4 bases, J lost 7 bases, and 14 bases lay in between. The CDR3 DNA follows: TGTGCCAGCAGTGGCAGACTAGAGAGGAATGAGCAGTTCTTC. It codes for CASSGRLERNEQFF.

This clonotype has more than one count but fewer than ten. DNA for the CDR3: TGTGCCACCAGTGATTCCCTATTTTACACCGGGGAGCTGTTTTTT. Amino acid sequence: CATSDSLFYTGELFF. The chain is built from TRBV24-1 and TRBJ2-2; D gene unclear. V shed 2 bases and J shed 3 bases, with 9 bases lying between them. The CDR3 consists of 15 residues. Germline V gives CDR1 KGHDR, CDR2 SFDVKD.

The rearrangement links TRBV6-5 to TRBJ2-5; D is undetermined. The CDR3 totals 11 residues. The V gene lost 10 bases and the J gene lost 1 base, with 7 bases spanning the gap. Germline CDR1 is MNHEY and CDR2 is SVGAGI. The CDR3 nucleotides read TGTGCCACCAAGATCCAAGAGACCCAGTACTTC. This translates into CATKIQETQYF.

This chain connects TRBV7-2 to TRBJ2-1; 7 nucleotides align to TRBD2. V gave up 3 bases and J gave up 0 bases; unmatched junction bases: 11. Germline-derived CDR1 and CDR2 are SGHTA and FQGNSA. The CDR3 extends over 18 amino acids. The CDR3 is CASSFEKLAGRSYNEQFF. The CDR3 DNA reads TGTGCCAGCAGCTTCGAAAAATTAGCGGGCCGCTCCTACAATGAGCAGTTCTTC.

This chain uses TRBV20-1 with TRBJ2-1; TRBD1 matches at 7 bases. The CDR3 has 13 amino acids. CDR1 and CDR2 from the germline V gene are DFQATT and SNEGSKA (reference sequence). The V and J ends lost 6 bases and 8 bases, in that order; junction bases with no gene match: 10. For the CDR3, the DNA is TGCAGTGCCGAGGGGGCAGGGTTCTATGAGCAGTTCTTC. Its translation: CSAEGAGFYEQFF.

Notes on this clonotype: A single base separates this from a much larger clone, so it may be a read error. CDR3 DNA sequence: TGCAGCGTTACGGACAACTCCTACGAGCAGTACTTC. As protein: CSVTDNSYEQYF. The chain links TRBV29-1 to TRBJ2-7, with TRBD1 as a possible D gene (5 bases). V lost 5 bases and J lost 0, with 8 bases in between. The CDR3 has 12 residues. Germline V gene lookup returns CDR1 SQVTM and CDR2 ANQGSEA.

The gene calls are TRBV20-1 and TRBJ2-1; perhaps TRBD2 as D (7 bases). Gene TRBJ2-7 matches the end of the DNA better, so the J call may be wrong. This CDR3 contains 14 residues. Germline V lookup: CDR1 DFQATT, CDR2 SNEGSKA (reference sequence). The CDR3 DNA is TGCAGTGCCCAACCGGGGGGACACTACAATGAGCAGTACTTC. Protein product: CSAQPGGHYNEQYF.

The chain is built from TRBV25-1 and TRBJ2-6, with D uncertain. The germline CDR1 and CDR2 sequences are MGHDK and SYGVNS. The CDR3 consists of 15 residues. The V end lost 1 base, the J end lost 2 bases, and 6 bases lay between the germline ends. In DNA, the CDR3 is TGTGCCAGCAGTGAATCGGTAACTGGGGCCAACGTCCTGACTTTC. Translating it yields CASSESVTGANVLTF.

This clonotype was seen a few times. This chain connects TRBV5-1 to TRBJ2-1, with 15 bases identical to TRBD2. The V gene end was trimmed by 5 bases and the J gene end by 10 bases; junction bases not matched to a gene: 7. The CDR3 has 15 amino acids. The germline V gene has CDR1 SGHRS and CDR2 YFSETQ. CDR3 in amino acids: CASSRTSGRAGEQFF. The CDR3 DNA reads TGCGCCAGCAGTCGGACTAGCGGGAGGGCCGGGGAGCAGTTCTTC.

The CDR3 sequence: CASSSGGAGTDTQYF. Here the CDR3 DNA reads TGTGCCAGCAGCTCCGGGGGGGCCGGCACAGATACGCAGTATTTT. V usage is TRBV7-2 and J usage is TRBJ2-3; TRBD2 agrees at 8 bases. The CDR3 length is 15 residues. With 4 bases clipped from V and 1 base from J, the junction kept 4 bases outside the gene matches. Germline CDR1 and CDR2: SGHTA and FQGNSA.

The chain combines TRBV28 with TRBJ2-5; D is perhaps TRBD1 (6 bases). V was trimmed by 7 bases and J by 2 bases, leaving 11 bases between them. This CDR3 has 13 amino acids. CDR1 and CDR2 (germline): MDHEN, SYDVKM. The CDR3 DNA follows: TGTGCCAGCAAGGGGGACACTCAAGAGACCCAGTACTTC. It specifies CASKGDTQETQYF.

There are a few counts of this clonotype. The chain has TRBV12-3 or TRBV12-4 and TRBJ2-3; D is ambiguous. With 6 bases removed from V and 3 bases from J, the gap between germline ends came to 25 bases. The CDR3 extends over 18 amino acids. The CDR3 here is CASRPRKPGLGSTDTQYF. The CDR3 DNA reads as TGTGCCAGCAGACCGCGCAAACCGGGCCTAGGGTCTACAGATACGCAGTATTTT.

This clonotype has just a few counts. The chain couples TRBV28 to TRBJ2-1, with D possibly TRBD1 on 5 matching bases. V lost 3 bases to trimming and J lost 3 bases, with 12 bases between them. This CDR3 has 15 residues. Germline lookup yields CDR1 MDHEN and CDR2 SYDVKM. The CDR3 nucleotides read TGTGCCAGCAGTTTTCAGGGCTACTACTACAATGAGCAGTTCTTC. This gives the protein CASSFQGYYYNEQFF.

The chain links TRBV10-3 to TRBJ2-1, with D unresolved. With 3 bases removed from V and 0 bases from J, the gap between germline ends came to 6 bases. The CDR3 runs to 14 residues. CDR1 is ENHRY, CDR2 SYGVKD, per germline. This CDR3 reads CAISELSSYNEQFF. In DNA, the CDR3 is TGTGCCATCAGTGAACTGAGCTCCTACAATGAGCAGTTCTTC.

There are a few counts of this clonotype. The gene calls are TRBV5-1 and TRBJ2-2; the match to TRBD2 covers 7 bases. Trimming removed 3 bases from V and 4 bases from J; junction bases left unmatched: 6. CDR3 length: 15 amino acids. The germline V gene has CDR1 SGHRS and CDR2 YFSETQ. The CDR3 sequence: CASSSVAGLTGELFF. The CDR3 region has the DNA TGCGCCAGCAGCTCAGTAGCGGGTCTCACCGGGGAGCTGTTTTTT.

As to this clonotype: Lacking the conserved final phenylalanine or tryptophan, this CDR3 likely reflects a read error. The chain is built from TRBV6-2 or TRBV6-3 and TRBJ2-1; D might be TRBD2 (5 bases). CDR1 and CDR2 from the germline V gene are MNHEY and SVGEGT. The CDR3 sequence is 15 residues long. V shed 4 bases and J shed 2 bases, with 12 bases lying between them. In DNA form, the CDR3 reads TGTGCCAGCAGTTTCCCGGGAATACCCTACAATGAGCAGTTCTCC. Translating gives CASSFPGIPYNEQFS.

The chain is built from TRBV10-3 and TRBJ2-7; TRBD2 matches at 12 bases. Germline-derived CDR1 and CDR2 are ENHRY and SYGVKD. CDR3 length: 16 residues. J was trimmed by 0 bases and V by 5 bases; bases with no gene match: 5. CDR3 DNA: TGTGCCATCAGTCCAGGACTAGCGGGAAGCTCCTACGAGCAGTACTTC. It is translated as CAISPGLAGSSYEQYF.

V gene TRBV19 combines with J gene TRBJ1-6; D might be TRBD1 (6 bases). The CDR3 is 16 residues long. CDR1 is LNHDA and CDR2 is SQIVND in the germline V gene (reference sequence). Trimming removed 1 base from V and 7 bases from J, with 14 bases in between. The CDR3 coding sequence is TGTGCCAGTAGTATAGCCGGGACACTACCGAATTCACCCCTCCACTTT. This sequence encodes CASSIAGTLPNSPLHF.

This clonotype appeared a few times. V gene TRBV15 combines with J gene TRBJ1-2, with D possibly being TRBD1 (6 bases). V gave up 0 bases and J gave up 0 bases, with 11 bases separating them. This CDR3 has 16 amino acids. Germline CDR1 reads LNHNV; CDR2 reads YYDKDF (reference sequence). The CDR3 sequence: CATSRDPWDTNYGYTF. CDR3 coding DNA: TGTGCCACCAGCAGAGATCCTTGGGACACTAACTATGGCTACACCTTC. The complete variable domain, with remaining parts taken from reference TRBV15 and TRBJ1-2, reads DAMVIQNPRYQVTQFGKPVTLSCSQTLNHNVMYWYQQKSSQAPKLLFHYYDKDFNNEADTPDNFQSRRPNTSFCFLDIRSPGLGDTAMYLCATSRDPWDTNYGYTFGSGTRLTVV.

A note on this clonotype: The CDR3 ends on some other residue instead of the conserved phenylalanine or tryptophan, so this is likely a read error. This chain joins TRBV9 and TRBJ2-3, with TRBD1 as a possible D gene (6 bases). Looked up from germline, CDR1 is SGDLS and CDR2 is YYNGEE. V shed 0 bases and J shed 2 bases, with 13 bases lying between them. The CDR3 is 16 residues long. The CDR3 DNA follows: TGTGCCAGCAGCGTAGGGGGACATCTGTCCACAGATACGCAGTATTAT. This translates into CASSVGGHLSTDTQYY.

The rearrangement uses TRBV5-5 and TRBJ1-2; no reliable D call. This CDR3 is 18 amino acids long. Germline V gene data show CDR1 as SGHKS and CDR2 as YYEKEE (reference sequence). V was clipped by 0 bases and J by 0 bases, with 18 bases between them. The CDR3 DNA sequence: TGTGCCAGCAGCTTGGTTTTGCGGGGAGGGCCGGCTAACTATGGCTACACCTTC. This sequence encodes CASSLVLRGGPANYGYTF.

The table lists this clonotype with many counts. The V call is TRBV10-3, the J call TRBJ2-6, with D tentatively TRBD2 (5 bases). Between the trimmed V and J ends, which lost 5 bases and 0 bases, there was a span of 14 bases. This CDR3 spans 17 amino acids. Per germline, CDR1 ENHRY and CDR2 SYGVKD. The CDR3 sequence: CAISLQGSNSGANVLTF. DNA of the CDR3: TGTGCCATCAGTTTACAAGGGAGCAACTCTGGGGCCAACGTCCTGACTTTC.